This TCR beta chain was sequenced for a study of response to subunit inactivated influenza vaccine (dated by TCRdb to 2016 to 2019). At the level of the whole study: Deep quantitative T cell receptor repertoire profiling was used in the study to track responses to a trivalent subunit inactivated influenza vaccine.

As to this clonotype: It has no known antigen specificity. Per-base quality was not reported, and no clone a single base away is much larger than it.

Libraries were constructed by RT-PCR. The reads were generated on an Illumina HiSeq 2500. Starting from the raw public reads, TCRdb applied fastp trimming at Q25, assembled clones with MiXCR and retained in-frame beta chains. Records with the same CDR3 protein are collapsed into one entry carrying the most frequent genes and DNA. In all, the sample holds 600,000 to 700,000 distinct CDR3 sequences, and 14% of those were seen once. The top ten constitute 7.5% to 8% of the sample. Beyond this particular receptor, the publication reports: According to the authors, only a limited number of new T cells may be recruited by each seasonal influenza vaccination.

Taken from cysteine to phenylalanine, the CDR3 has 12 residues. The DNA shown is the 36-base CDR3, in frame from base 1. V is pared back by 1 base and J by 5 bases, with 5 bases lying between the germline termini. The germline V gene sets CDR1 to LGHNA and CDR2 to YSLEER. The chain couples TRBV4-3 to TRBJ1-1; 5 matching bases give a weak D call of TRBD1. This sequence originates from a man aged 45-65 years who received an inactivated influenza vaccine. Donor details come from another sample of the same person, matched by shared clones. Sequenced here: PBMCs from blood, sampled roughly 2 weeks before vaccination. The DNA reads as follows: TGCGCCAGCAGCCAAGGACAGACTGAAGCTTTCTTT. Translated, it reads CASSQGQTEAFF.